The rows below give T cell receptor beta chains drawn from one sample of a study of shared clonotypes between healthy human individuals. Profiled with immunoSEQ multiplex PCR; TCRdb holds only in-frame clones, not every one. This repertoire shows approximately 1.1 million clones, around 78% found once; its top ten account for roughly 0.56%. Sequences were obtained from memory CD4+ T cells from PBMCs. These TCRs come from a man younger than 35 in good health. Some clones in this sample may be carry-over from other donors' samples. Each CDR3 is given with its conserved first and last residue. Each record gives: clone size, J gene, D gene, V gene, CDR3 DNA, CDR3 protein. The D gene is left open where the match is weak. Clone size is shown for a subset of rows, as once, few, many or a class of expanded clone.

once,TRBJ1-5,.,TRBV6-5,TGTGCCAGCAGTCCAGGACCGAGCGGGGCGCCCCAGCATTTT,CASSPGPSGAPQHF
few,TRBJ2-3,.,TRBV4-3,TGCGCCAGCAGCCAAGATCGAGACCCAGATACGCAGTATTTT,CASSQDRDPDTQYF
.,TRBJ2-7,TRBD2,TRBV5-1,TGCGCCAGCAGCAATGCCCCCTTGAAGCGGGAGTTCTACGAGCAGTACTTC,CASSNAPLKREFYEQYF
.,TRBJ1-2,.,TRBV28,TGTGCCAGCAGTAACCGGTCCTTAACCATACCCTATAACTATGGCTACACCTTC,CASSNRSLTIPYNYGYTF
.,TRBJ2-6,.,TRBV2,TGTGCCAGCAGTTACCAGGCGGCCGGGGCCAACGTCCTGACTTTC,CASSYQAAGANVLTF
.,TRBJ1-5,.,TRBV30,TGTGCCTGGAGTAGAGGGGATAGCAATCAGCCCCAGCATTTT,CAWSRGDSNQPQHF
.,TRBJ2-6,TRBD1,TRBV30,TGTGCCTCCCACACGGGTGAGCAGGGGGCCGTTTCGTCGTGGGCCAACGTCCTGACTTTC,CASHTGEQGAVSSWANVLTF
.,TRBJ2-3,.,TRBV6-1,TGTGCCAGCAGTGAATTGTGGCGGGTTGCCACAGATACGCAGTATTTT,CASSELWRVATDTQYF
.,TRBJ2-2,.,TRBV28,TGTGCCAGCAGTATTCTTCGACTGTCGAACACCGGGGAGCTGTTTTTT,CASSILRLSNTGELFF
.,TRBJ2-7,TRBD1,TRBV5-4,TGTGCCAGCAGCTTGTTGGACAGGGACACCTACGAGCAGTACTTC,CASSLLDRDTYEQYF
.,TRBJ1-2,.,TRBV4-2,TGTGCCAGCAGCCCGCAGGGGCTTGACTATGGCTACACCTTC,CASSPQGLDYGYTF
once,TRBJ2-3,TRBD1,TRBV5-4,TGTGCCAGCAGCTCCCCGGACAGGGGGGGCACAGATACGCAGTATTTT,CASSSPDRGGTDTQYF
.,TRBJ1-2,.,TRBV28,TGTGCCAGCAGTCGGGGAGGAGCTGTTACCTATGGCTACACCTTC,CASSRGGAVTYGYTF
.,TRBJ2-2,.,TRBV18,TGTGCCAGCTCCCCGCGGAGCTTAGCGAACACCGGGGAGCTGTTTTTT,CASSPRSLANTGELFF
.,TRBJ1-1,.,TRBV4-2,TGTGCCAGCAGCCAAGATACTATGGGACTCACTGAAGCTTTCTTT,CASSQDTMGLTEAFF
.,TRBJ2-1,TRBD1,TRBV11-2,TGTGCCAGCAGCTTAGGACAGGGGGCTTACAATGAGCAGTTCTTC,CASSLGQGAYNEQFF
.,TRBJ1-2,.,TRBV2,TGTGCCAGCAGTGCCATCAGGGTCCCAGGCTACACCTTC,CASSAIRVPGYTF
few,TRBJ2-3,.,TRBV7-9,TGTGCCAGCAGCTTAGGCGGGGTTTCCACAGATACGCAGTATTTT,CASSLGGVSTDTQYF
.,TRBJ2-6,.,TRBV5-8,TGTGCCAGCAGCCAACCTAGGACCAACGTCCTGACTTTC,CASSQPRTNVLTF
.,TRBJ2-1,.,TRBV5-4,TGTGCCAGCAGCTTGGTGGCGGGCAACTACAATGAGCAGTTCTTC,CASSLVAGNYNEQFF
.,TRBJ2-2,TRBD2,TRBV4-2,TGTGCCAGCAGCCAAGAAGGCGGGAGGGGGACCGGGGAGCTGTTTTTT,CASSQEGGRGTGELFF
.,TRBJ1-3,.,TRBV7-8,TGTGCCAGCAGCCAAGAGTATAAAAGCTCTGGAAACACCATATATTTT,CASSQEYKSSGNTIYF